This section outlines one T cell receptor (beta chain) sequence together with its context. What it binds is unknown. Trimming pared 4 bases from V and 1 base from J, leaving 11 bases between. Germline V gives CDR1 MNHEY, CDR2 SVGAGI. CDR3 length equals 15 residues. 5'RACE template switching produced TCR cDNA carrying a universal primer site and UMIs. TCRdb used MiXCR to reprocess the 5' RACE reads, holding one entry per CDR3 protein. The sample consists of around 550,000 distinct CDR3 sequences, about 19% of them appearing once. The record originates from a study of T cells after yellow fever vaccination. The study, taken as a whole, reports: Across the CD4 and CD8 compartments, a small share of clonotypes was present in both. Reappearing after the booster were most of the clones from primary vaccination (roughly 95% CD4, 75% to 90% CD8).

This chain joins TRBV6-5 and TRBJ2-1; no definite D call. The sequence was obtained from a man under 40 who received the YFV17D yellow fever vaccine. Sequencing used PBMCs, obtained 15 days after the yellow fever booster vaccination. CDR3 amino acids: CASSLLGESYNEQFF. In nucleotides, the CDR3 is TGTGCCAGCAGTTTGCTCGGCGAGTCCTACAATGAGCAGTTCTTC.